The clone carrying this T cell receptor beta chain appeared a single time. Its antigen remains unidentified. Trimming cost V 5 bases and J 0 bases, with 25 bases left between them. Germline lookup yields CDR1 LNHDA and CDR2 SQIVND (reference sequence). This CDR3 spans 19 amino acids. All the people who gave samples were healthy bone marrow donors. The entry originates in a study of cytomegalovirus exposure and HLA in healthy donors. Study observations and caveats: Upon later analysis, TCR association rates were observed to vary by HLA locus, being highest for DRB1 and lowest for HLA-C. Specificity of three CMV-associated chains for CMV antigens was verified in vitro.

Both 60 Vbeta primers and 13 Jbeta primers went into the PCR. Measured with immunoSEQ multiplex PCR; TCRdb has only the in-frame clones, and not every one. The sample contains about 200,000 clones, 79% of which appear only once. The specimen was PBMCs. The clonotype comes from a man over 45 in good health and CMV-seronegative. This chain connects TRBV19 to TRBJ1-2; D perhaps matches TRBD1 (6 bases). As DNA, the CDR3 is TGTGCCAGTAGTCCAAGGCAGGGGTCTACTCAGACCTCTAACTATGGCTACACCTTC. It encodes CASSPRQGSTQTSNYGYTF.